One sample yielded the 25 T cell receptor beta chains listed below, sequenced in a study of blood T cell repertoires in COVID-19. The table came from immunoSEQ multiplex PCR; TCRdb's copy has only in-frame clones and leaves some out. The sample contains 440,000 or so clones, approximately 90% of which appear only once. Sequencing was done on a sample of peripheral blood. The origin of the receptors is a woman between 40 and 55 years old with COVID-19, enrolled during active disease.

This clone was counted a few times. The genes are TRBV6-4 and TRBJ1-2, with 9 bases matching TRBD1. Germline V gene sequence: CDR1 MRHNA, CDR2 SNTAGT. The CDR3 runs 15 residues. After removal of 7 bases from V and 6 bases from J, the junction contained 12 bases not matched to a gene. The CDR3 loop reads CASIMKGTGFNGYTF. Here the CDR3 DNA reads TGTGCCAGCATTATGAAGGGGACAGGGTTCAATGGCTACACCTTC.

This clone was seen just once. The rearrangement links TRBV29-1 to TRBJ1-1, with D possibly matching TRBD1 (5 bases). This CDR3 has 13 amino acids. V lost 2 bases and J 6 bases, leaving 13 bases between the germline ends. Germline assignment: CDR1 SQVTM and CDR2 ANQGSEA. The CDR3 sequence is CSVEWGYGSEAFF. In DNA form, the CDR3 reads TGCAGCGTTGAATGGGGCTATGGGTCTGAAGCTTTCTTT.

CDR3 protein: CASRVAGHRNEKLFF. DNA of the CDR3: TGTGCCAGCAGGGTGGCCGGACACCGGAATGAAAAACTGTTTTTT. The chain is built from TRBV28 and TRBJ1-4; the D gene is possibly TRBD1 (5 bases). Looked up from germline, CDR1 is MDHEN and CDR2 is SYDVKM. The CDR3 has 15 residues. V was trimmed by 6 bases and J by 5 bases, leaving 16 bases between them.

The gene calls are TRBV28 and TRBJ2-5, with 8 bases aligning to TRBD2. This CDR3 has 13 residues. V lost 6 bases to trimming and J lost 4 bases; unmatched junction nucleotides: 4. Germline V gene sequence: CDR1 MDHEN, CDR2 SYDVKM. This CDR3 reads CASRGGGRETQYF. CDR3 in DNA: TGTGCCAGCAGAGGCGGGGGGCGAGAGACCCAGTACTTC.

The chain has TRBV9 and TRBJ2-3; 15 nucleotides agree with TRBD2. In germline, CDR1 is SGDLS, CDR2 YYNGEE. Trimming took 3 bases from V and 5 from J; bases not matched to a gene: 4. CDR3 length equals 16 residues. CDR3 sequence reads: CASSGTSGRAVDTQYF. Here the CDR3 DNA reads TGTGCCAGCAGCGGGACTAGCGGGAGGGCCGTAGATACGCAGTATTTT.

This chain uses TRBV5-4 with TRBJ1-2, with 8 bases fitting TRBD1. The CDR3 loop spans 14 amino acids. V dropped 6 bases and J dropped 6; count of bases not matched to a gene: 10. Germline CDR1 SGHNT, CDR2 YYREEE (reference sequence). In DNA, the CDR3 is TGTGCCAGCACCCTCGAGACAGGGGAGCATGGCTACACCTTC. Encoded protein: CASTLETGEHGYTF.

The J gene is TRBJ1-1, the V gene TRBV13; D might be TRBD1 (5 bases). The CDR3 is 16 amino acids. Germline loops: CDR1 PRHDT, CDR2 FYEKMQ (reference sequence). The V end was cut by 2 bases, the J end by 0 bases, with 13 bases between. CDR3 nucleotide sequence: TGTGCCAGCAGCTTAAGCCAGGGAGGGATGAACACTGAAGCTTTCTTT. Amino acids: CASSLSQGGMNTEAFF. Full variable domain (outside the CDR3, taken from reference TRBV13 and TRBJ1-1): AAGVIQSPRHLIKEKRETATLKCYPIPRHDTVYWYQQGPGQDPQFLISFYEKMQSDKGSIPDRFSAQQFSDYHSELNMSSLELGDSALYFCASSLSQGGMNTEAFFGQGTRLTVV.

The V gene is TRBV5-1, the J gene TRBJ2-2; 7 bases agree with TRBD2. Germline lookup yields CDR1 SGHRS and CDR2 YFSETQ. The V segment lost 3 bases and the J segment 3 bases; nucleotides outside the gene matches: 8. The CDR3 loop spans 16 amino acids. The CDR3 region is CASSWAGTTHTGELFF. The CDR3, as DNA: TGCGCCAGCAGCTGGGCCGGGACTACGCACACCGGGGAGCTGTTTTTT.

This chain uses TRBV7-2 with TRBJ1-1, with D possibly matching TRBD1 (5 bases). The V gene's germline CDR1 is SGHTA and CDR2 FQGNSA. Trimming removed 5 bases at V and 3 bases at J, with 13 bases between. The CDR3 extends over 14 amino acids. CDR3 protein: CASSVQGFDTEAFF. The CDR3 nucleotides read TGTGCCAGCAGCGTCCAGGGATTTGACACTGAAGCTTTCTTT.

The chain combines TRBV9 with TRBJ1-6; D is uncertain. Germline CDR1 reads SGDLS; CDR2 reads YYNGEE. V was clipped by 4 bases and J by 5 bases, with 10 bases between them. The CDR3 contains 14 residues. CDR3: CASSQAPDNSPLHF. The CDR3 bases are TGTGCCAGCAGCCAGGCCCCCGATAATTCACCCCTCCACTTT.

This sequence joins TRBV12-3 or TRBV12-4 and TRBJ1-2; no definite D call. CDR3 length: 12 residues. V was clipped by 1 base and J by 8 bases, with 8 bases between them. CDR3 in amino acids: CASSLVGEGYTF. CDR3 nucleotide sequence: TGTGCCAGCAGTTTAGTCGGGGAGGGCTACACCTTC.

CDR3 sequence (DNA): TGTGCCAGCAGCCTTCCTCGGTCCGTCGAGCAGTACTTC. It is translated as CASSLPRSVEQYF. The genes are TRBV28 and TRBJ2-7; D call uncertain. The V gene lost 6 bases and the J gene lost 6 bases, with 15 bases spanning the gap. The CDR3 has 13 amino acids. The germline gives CDR1 MDHEN, CDR2 SYDVKM.

The chain couples TRBV24-1 to TRBJ2-1, with D tentatively TRBD1 (6 bases). The germline CDR1 and CDR2 sequences are KGHDR and SFDVKD. V was pared by 5 bases and J by 8 bases, with 18 bases between. The length of the CDR3 is 15 residues. The CDR3 nucleotides read TGTGCCACCAGTGCCCTTGGGGGCCCATTTCATGAGCAGTTCTTC. This gives the protein CATSALGGPFHEQFF.

CDR3 coding DNA: TGTGCCAGCAGTTTAACTAGTCCCACCTACAATGAGCAGTTCTTC. Residues: CASSLTSPTYNEQFF. The V and J genes are TRBV27 and TRBJ2-1, with D maybe TRBD2 (5 bases). The CDR3 is 15 amino acids. Germline V gives CDR1 MNHEY, CDR2 SMNVEV (reference sequence). Trimming cost V 2 bases and J 2 bases, with 10 bases left between them.

The genes are TRBV6-2 or TRBV6-3 and TRBJ1-2, with a weak D call TRBD1 (5 bases). The CDR3 totals 16 residues. The germline CDR1 and CDR2 sequences are MNHEY and SVGEGT. V was trimmed by 0 bases and J by 3 bases, leaving 14 bases between them. In nucleotides, the CDR3 is TGTGCCAGCAGTTACTCCGACAGATCCCAATACTATGGCTACACCTTC. This codes for CASSYSDRSQYYGYTF.

The chain couples TRBV6-1 to TRBJ1-5, with D uncertain. The CDR3 totals 17 residues. Germline-derived CDR1 and CDR2 are MNHNS and SASEGT. Trimming left V 3 bases short and J 7 bases short, with 22 bases between. As DNA, the CDR3 is TGTGCCAGCAGTGATCGTCTCGGTTCGGCAGCGGGACAGCCCCAGCATTTT. It specifies CASSDRLGSAAGQPQHF.

This rearrangement joins TRBV28 to TRBJ1-2; a possible D gene is TRBD1 (5 bases). The CDR3 runs to 13 residues. The germline CDR1 and CDR2 sequences are MDHEN and SYDVKM. The V gene lost 3 bases and the J gene lost 3 bases, with 8 bases spanning the gap. For the CDR3, the DNA is TGTGCCAGCAGTTTGGGCAGGGACTATGGCTACACCTTC. The encoded protein is CASSLGRDYGYTF.

This chain links TRBV7-3 with TRBJ2-3; D is perhaps TRBD2 (6 bases). The CDR3 contains 13 residues. Between the trimmed V and J ends, which lost 4 bases and 1 base, there was a span of 6 bases. CDR1 is SGHTA, CDR2 FQGTGA, per germline. This CDR3 is CASSSGGTDTQYF. In DNA form, the CDR3 reads TGTGCCAGCAGCTCGGGGGGCACAGATACGCAGTATTTT. The whole variable domain, filled in from reference TRBV7-3 and TRBJ2-3, reads GAGVSQTPSNKVTEKGKYVELRCDPISGHTALYWYRQSLGQGPEFLIYFQGTGAADDSGLPNDRFFAVRPEGSVSTLKIQRTERGDSAVYLCASSSGGTDTQYFGPGTRLTVL.

This sequence joins TRBV7-2 and TRBJ2-1; D is unresolved. This CDR3 is built from 13 residues. V was clipped by 3 bases and J by 1 base, with 4 bases between them. Per the germline V gene, CDR1 is SGHTA and CDR2 is FQGNSA. The CDR3 coding sequence is TGTGCCAGCAGCTTCACTTCCTACAATGAGCAGTTCTTC. This gives the protein CASSFTSYNEQFF.

This rearrangement joins TRBV2 to TRBJ1-3; weak D call: TRBD1 (5 bases). The CDR3 covers 16 residues. In germline, CDR1 is SNHLY, CDR2 FYNNEI. V was trimmed by 3 bases and J by 0 bases, leaving 12 bases between them. In DNA form, the CDR3 reads TGTGCCAGCAGTGACATGACAGCGAGCTCTGGAAACACCATATATTTT. Amino acids: CASSDMTASSGNTIYF.

This clone was counted a single time. The CDR3 DNA reads as TGTGCCACCAGCAGAGAACAGGGTCGGGACGAGCAGTACTTC. This codes for CATSREQGRDEQYF. The chain links TRBV15 to TRBJ2-7; maybe TRBD1 (6 bases). V lost 0 bases and J lost 5, with 11 bases in between. Germline CDR1 LNHNV, CDR2 YYDKDF (reference sequence). The CDR3 is 14 amino acids.

The chain is built from TRBV7-9 and TRBJ2-1; TRBD2 aligns across 9 bases. CDR1 and CDR2 (germline): SEHNR, FQNEAQ (reference sequence). This CDR3 comprises 17 residues. J gave up 2 bases and V 7 bases, and 12 bases lay outside the gene matches. For the CDR3, the DNA is TGTGCCAGCACCTCGAGGGGAGGGACTAGCACCTACAATGAGCAGTTCTTC. Its translation is CASTSRGGTSTYNEQFF.

The J gene is TRBJ1-4, the V gene TRBV6-2 or TRBV6-3; 8 bases line up with TRBD1. The CDR3 totals 15 residues. From germline, CDR1 is MNHEY and CDR2 SVGEGT. Trimming removed 6 bases from V and 4 bases from J; junction bases left unmatched: 7. The CDR3 DNA follows: TGTGCCAGCAGCCGACAGGGGCCGAATAATGAAAAACTGTTTTTT. It encodes CASSRQGPNNEKLFF.

V and J are TRBV28 and TRBJ2-1; unclear D gene. The V and J ends lost 1 base and 0 bases respectively, with 7 bases between them. CDR3 length equals 15 residues. The germline V gene encodes CDR1 MDHEN and CDR2 SYDVKM. CDR3 region: CASSLLAGSYNEQFF. DNA for the CDR3: TGTGCCAGCAGTTTATTGGCAGGCTCCTACAATGAGCAGTTCTTC.

V and J are TRBV4-3 and TRBJ2-5; 7 nucleotides match TRBD1. V shed 2 bases, J shed 5 bases, and the junction held 5 bases outside the gene matches. CDR3 length: 14 residues. The V gene's germline CDR1 is LGHNA and CDR2 YSLEER. The CDR3 DNA follows: TGCGCCAGCAGCCAAAAGGGGGCGGCGGAGACCCAGTACTTC. It specifies CASSQKGAAETQYF.